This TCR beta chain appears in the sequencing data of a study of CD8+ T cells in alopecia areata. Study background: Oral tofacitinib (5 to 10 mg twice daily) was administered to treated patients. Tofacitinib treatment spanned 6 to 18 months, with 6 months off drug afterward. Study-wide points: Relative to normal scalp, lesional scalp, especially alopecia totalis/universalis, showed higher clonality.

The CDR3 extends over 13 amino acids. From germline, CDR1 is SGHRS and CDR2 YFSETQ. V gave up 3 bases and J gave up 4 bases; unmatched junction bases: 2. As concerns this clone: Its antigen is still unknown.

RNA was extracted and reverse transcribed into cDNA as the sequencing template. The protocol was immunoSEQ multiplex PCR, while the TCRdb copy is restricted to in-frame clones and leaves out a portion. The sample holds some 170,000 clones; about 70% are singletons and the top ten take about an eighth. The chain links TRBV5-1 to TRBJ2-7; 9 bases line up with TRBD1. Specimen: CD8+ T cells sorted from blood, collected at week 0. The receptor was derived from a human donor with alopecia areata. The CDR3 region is CASSYGQGYEQYF. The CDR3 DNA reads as TGCGCCAGCAGCTACGGACAGGGGTACGAGCAGTACTTC. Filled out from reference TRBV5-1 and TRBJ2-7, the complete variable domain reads KAGVTQTPRYLIKTRGQQVTLSCSPISGHRSVSWYQQTPGQGLQFLFEYFSETQRNKGNFPGRFSGRQFSNSRSEMNVSTLELGDSALYLCASSYGQGYEQYFGPGTRLTVT.